This T cell receptor beta chain was sequenced during a study of brain metastases from non-small cell lung cancer. Assay used: immunoSEQ multiplex PCR; TCRdb lists only in-frame clones, some missing. The sample has a few thousand clones; roughly 83% are singletons. Trimming took off 4 bases at V and 3 bases at J, with 15 bases between the two ends. Germline V lookup: CDR1 MGHRA, CDR2 YSYEKL. This CDR3 is built from 15 residues. This clone was counted only a few times. The clonotype originates from a donor at least 40 years old with non-small cell lung cancer. Sequenced: tissue from a brain metastasis. The rearrangement joins TRBV4-1 to TRBJ1-1; D unresolved. Written as DNA, the CDR3 is TGCGCCAGCAGCCGTATGACTTGGGGTGACACTGAAGCTTTCTTT. This encodes CASSRMTWGDTEAFF.